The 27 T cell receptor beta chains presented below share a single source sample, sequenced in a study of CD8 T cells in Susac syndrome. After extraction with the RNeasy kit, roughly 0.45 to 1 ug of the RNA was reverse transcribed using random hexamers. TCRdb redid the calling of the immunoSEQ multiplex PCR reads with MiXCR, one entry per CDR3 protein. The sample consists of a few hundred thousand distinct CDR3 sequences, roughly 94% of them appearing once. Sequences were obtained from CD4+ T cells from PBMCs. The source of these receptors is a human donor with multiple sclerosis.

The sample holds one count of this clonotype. CDR3 region: CAWRRGQIYTF. For the CDR3, the DNA is TGTGCCTGGCGAAGGGGGCAAATCTACACCTTC. The V and J genes are TRBV30 and TRBJ1-2; 7 bases match TRBD1. The CDR3 is made up of 11 amino acids. Trimming removed 5 bases from V and 10 bases from J; junction bases left unmatched: 7. Germline-derived CDR1 and CDR2 are GTSNPN and SVGIG (reference sequence).

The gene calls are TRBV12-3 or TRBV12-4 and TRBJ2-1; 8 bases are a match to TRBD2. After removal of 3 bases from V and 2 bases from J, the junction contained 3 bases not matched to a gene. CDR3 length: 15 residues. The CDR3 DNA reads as TGTGCCAGCAGTTTGGGGACTAGTGCCTACAATGAGCAGTTCTTC. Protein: CASSLGTSAYNEQFF.

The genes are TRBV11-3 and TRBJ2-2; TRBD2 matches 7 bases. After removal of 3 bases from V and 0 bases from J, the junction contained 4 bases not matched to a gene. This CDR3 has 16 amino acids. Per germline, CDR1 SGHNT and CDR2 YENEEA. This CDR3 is CASSLGGTTNTGELFF. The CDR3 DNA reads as TGTGCCAGCAGCTTGGGGGGGACGACGAACACCGGGGAGCTGTTTTTT.

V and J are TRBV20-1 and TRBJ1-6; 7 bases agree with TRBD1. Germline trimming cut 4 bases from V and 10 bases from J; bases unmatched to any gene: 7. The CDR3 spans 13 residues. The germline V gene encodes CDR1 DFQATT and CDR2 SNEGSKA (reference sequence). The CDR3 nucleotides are TGCAGTGCTACCCAGGGGGGCGGGTCACCCCTCCACTTT. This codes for CSATQGGGSPLHF.

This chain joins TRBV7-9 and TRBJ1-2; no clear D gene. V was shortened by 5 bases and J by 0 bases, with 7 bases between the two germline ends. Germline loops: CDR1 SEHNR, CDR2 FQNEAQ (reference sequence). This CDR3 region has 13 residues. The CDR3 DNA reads TGTGCCAGCAGCGGACGGTCTAACTATGGCTACACCTTC. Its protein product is CASSGRSNYGYTF.

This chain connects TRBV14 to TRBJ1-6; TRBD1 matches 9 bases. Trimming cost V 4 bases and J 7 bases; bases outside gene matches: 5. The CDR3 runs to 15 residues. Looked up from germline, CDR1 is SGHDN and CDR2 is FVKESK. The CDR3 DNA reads TGTGCCAGCAGCCCACCCGGGACAGGGAATTCACCCCTCCACTTT. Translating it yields CASSPPGTGNSPLHF.

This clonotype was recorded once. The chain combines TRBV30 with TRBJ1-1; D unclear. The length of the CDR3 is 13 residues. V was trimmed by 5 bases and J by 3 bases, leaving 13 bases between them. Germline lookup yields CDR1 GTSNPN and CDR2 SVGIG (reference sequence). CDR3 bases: TGTGCCTGGTCTTCCAGGTTGGACACTGAAGCTTTCTTT. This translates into CAWSSRLDTEAFF.

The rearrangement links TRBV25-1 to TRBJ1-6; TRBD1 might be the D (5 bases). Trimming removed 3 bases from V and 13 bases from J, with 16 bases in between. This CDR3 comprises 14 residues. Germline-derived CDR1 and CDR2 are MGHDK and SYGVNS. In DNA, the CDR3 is TGTGCCAGCAGTGATCCTACCACAGGAGGGCCCCTCCACTTT. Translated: CASSDPTTGGPLHF.

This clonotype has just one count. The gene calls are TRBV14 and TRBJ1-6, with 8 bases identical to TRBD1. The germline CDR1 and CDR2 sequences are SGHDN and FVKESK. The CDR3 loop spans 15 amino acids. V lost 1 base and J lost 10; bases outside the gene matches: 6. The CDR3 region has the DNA TGTGCCAGCAGCCAAGGGCAGGGGGCTTGGTCACCCCTCCACTTT. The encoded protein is CASSQGQGAWSPLHF.

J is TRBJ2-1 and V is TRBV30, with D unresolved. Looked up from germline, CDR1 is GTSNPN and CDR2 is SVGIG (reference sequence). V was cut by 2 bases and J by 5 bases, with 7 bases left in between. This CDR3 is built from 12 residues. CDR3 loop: CAWSQENNEQFF. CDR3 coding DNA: TGTGCCTGGAGTCAGGAGAACAATGAGCAGTTCTTC.

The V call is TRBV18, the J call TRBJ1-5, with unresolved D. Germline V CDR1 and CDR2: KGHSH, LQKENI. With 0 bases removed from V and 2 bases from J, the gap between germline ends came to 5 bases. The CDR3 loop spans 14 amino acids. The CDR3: CASSPPGGNQPQHF. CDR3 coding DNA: TGTGCCAGCTCACCACCCGGGGGCAATCAGCCCCAGCATTTT. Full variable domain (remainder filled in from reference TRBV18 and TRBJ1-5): NAGVMQNPRHLVRRRGQEARLRCSPMKGHSHVYWYRQLPEEGLKFMVYLQKENIIDESGMPKERFSAEFPKEGPSILRIQQVVRGDSAAYFCASSPPGGNQPQHFGDGTRLSIL.

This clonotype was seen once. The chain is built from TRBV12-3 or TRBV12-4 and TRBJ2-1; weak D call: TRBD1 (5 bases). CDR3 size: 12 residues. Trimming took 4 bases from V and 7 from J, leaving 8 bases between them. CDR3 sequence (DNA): TGTGCCAGCAGTTACAAGGGGAATGAGCAGTTCTTC. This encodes CASSYKGNEQFF.

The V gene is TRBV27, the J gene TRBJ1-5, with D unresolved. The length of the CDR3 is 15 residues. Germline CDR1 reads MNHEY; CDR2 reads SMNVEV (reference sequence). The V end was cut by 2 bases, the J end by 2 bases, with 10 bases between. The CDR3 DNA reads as TGTGCCAGCAGTTTAACCCAATTGGGCAATCAGCCCCAGCATTTT. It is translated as CASSLTQLGNQPQHF.

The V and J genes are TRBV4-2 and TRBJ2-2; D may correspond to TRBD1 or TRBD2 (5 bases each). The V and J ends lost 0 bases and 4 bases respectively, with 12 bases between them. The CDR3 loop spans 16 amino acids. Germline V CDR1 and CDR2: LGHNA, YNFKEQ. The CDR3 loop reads CASSQESGSSTGELFF. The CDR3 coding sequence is TGTGCCAGCAGCCAAGAATCAGGGAGTAGCACCGGGGAGCTGTTTTTT.

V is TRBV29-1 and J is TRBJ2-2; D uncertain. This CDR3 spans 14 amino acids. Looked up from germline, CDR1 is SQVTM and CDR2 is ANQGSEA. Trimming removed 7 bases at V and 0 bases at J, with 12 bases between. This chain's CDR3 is CSAAYTPNTGELFF. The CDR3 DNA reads TGCAGCGCCGCCTATACCCCGAACACCGGGGAGCTGTTTTTT.

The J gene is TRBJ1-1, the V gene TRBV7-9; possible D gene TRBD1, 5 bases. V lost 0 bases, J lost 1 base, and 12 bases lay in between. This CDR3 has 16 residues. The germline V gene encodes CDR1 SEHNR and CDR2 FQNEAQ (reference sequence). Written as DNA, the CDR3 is TGTGCCAGCAGCTTAGCGGGCAGGGTTGGGAACACTGAAGCTTTCTTT. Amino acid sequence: CASSLAGRVGNTEAFF. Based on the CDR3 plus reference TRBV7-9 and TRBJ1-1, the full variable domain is DTGVSQNPRHKITKRGQNVTFRCDPISEHNRLYWYRQTLGQGPEFLTYFQNEAQLEKSRLLSDRFSAERPKGSFSTLEIQRTEQGDSAMYLCASSLAGRVGNTEAFFGQGTRLTVV.

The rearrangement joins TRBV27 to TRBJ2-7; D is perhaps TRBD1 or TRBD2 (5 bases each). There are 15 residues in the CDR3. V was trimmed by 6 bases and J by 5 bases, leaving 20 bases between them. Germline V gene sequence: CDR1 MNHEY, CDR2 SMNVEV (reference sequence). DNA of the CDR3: TGTGCCAGCAGCCTCTCTCTAGCAGGGCGCGACGAGCAGTACTTC. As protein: CASSLSLAGRDEQYF.

The CDR3 here is CASSLGDVGDTQYF. CDR3 nucleotide sequence: TGCGCCAGCAGCTTGGGGGACGTGGGGGATACGCAGTATTTT. The chain joins TRBV5-1 to TRBJ2-3; D possibly uses TRBD1 or TRBD2 (5 bases each). The CDR3 runs to 14 residues. V lost 0 bases and J 6 bases, leaving 11 bases between the germline ends. Germline lookup yields CDR1 SGHRS and CDR2 YFSETQ.

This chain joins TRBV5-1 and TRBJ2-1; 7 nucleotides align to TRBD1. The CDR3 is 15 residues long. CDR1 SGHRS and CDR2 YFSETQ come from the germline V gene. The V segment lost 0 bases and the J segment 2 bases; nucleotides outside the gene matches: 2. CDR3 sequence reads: CASSLGGGTYNEQFF. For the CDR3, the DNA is TGCGCCAGCAGCTTGGGAGGGGGCACCTACAATGAGCAGTTCTTC.

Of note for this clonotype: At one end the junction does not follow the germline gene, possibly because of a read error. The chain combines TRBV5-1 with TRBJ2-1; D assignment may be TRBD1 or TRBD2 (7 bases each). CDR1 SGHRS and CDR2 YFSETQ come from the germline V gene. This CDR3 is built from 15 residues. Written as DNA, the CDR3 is TGCGCCAGCAACTTGGGAGGGGGCATCGACAATGAGCAGTTCTTC. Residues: CASNLGGGIDNEQFF.

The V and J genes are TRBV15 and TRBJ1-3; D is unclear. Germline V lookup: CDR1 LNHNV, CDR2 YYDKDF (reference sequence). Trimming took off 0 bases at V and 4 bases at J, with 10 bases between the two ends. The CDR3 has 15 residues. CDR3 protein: CATSRDRDGGNTIYF. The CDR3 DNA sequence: TGTGCCACCAGCAGAGATCGTGACGGGGGAAACACCATATATTTT.

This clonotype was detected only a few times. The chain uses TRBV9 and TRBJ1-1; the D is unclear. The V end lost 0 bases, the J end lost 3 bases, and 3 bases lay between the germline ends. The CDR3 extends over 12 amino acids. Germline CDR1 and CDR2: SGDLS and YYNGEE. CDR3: CASSVGDTEAFF. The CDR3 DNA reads TGTGCCAGCAGCGTAGGCGACACTGAAGCTTTCTTT.

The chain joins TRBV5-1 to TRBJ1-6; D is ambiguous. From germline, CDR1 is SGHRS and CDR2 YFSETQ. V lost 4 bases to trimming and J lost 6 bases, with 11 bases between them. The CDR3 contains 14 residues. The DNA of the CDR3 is TGCGCCAGCAGCCAGAGCGGATCTAATTCACCCCTCCACTTT. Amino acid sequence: CASSQSGSNSPLHF.

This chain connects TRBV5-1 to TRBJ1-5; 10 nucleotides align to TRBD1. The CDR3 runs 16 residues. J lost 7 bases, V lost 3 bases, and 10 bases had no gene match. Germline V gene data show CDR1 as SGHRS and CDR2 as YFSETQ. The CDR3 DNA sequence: TGCGCCAGCAGCTGGGGGACAGGGGCCGGGAAACAGCCCCAGCATTTT. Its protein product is CASSWGTGAGKQPQHF.

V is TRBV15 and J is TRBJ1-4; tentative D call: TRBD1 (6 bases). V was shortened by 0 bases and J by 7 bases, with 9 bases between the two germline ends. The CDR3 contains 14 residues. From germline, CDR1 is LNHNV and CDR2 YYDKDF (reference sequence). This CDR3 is CATSREQGVEKLFF. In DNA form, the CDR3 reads TGTGCCACCAGCAGAGAACAGGGAGTTGAAAAACTGTTTTTT.

Here the CDR3 reads CSAGGSTNEKLFF. The CDR3 bases are TGCAGCGCTGGAGGCTCAACTAATGAAAAACTGTTTTTT. The genes are TRBV29-1 and TRBJ1-4; D remains unclear. V shed 7 bases and J shed 0 bases, with 9 bases lying between them. CDR1 is SQVTM and CDR2 is ANQGSEA in the germline V gene. The CDR3 consists of 13 residues.

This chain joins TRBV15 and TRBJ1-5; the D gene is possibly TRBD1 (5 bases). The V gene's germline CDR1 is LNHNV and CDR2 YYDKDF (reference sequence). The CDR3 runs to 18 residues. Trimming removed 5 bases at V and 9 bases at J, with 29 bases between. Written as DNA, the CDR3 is TGTGCCACCAGCGGTCAGACAGCCCCAGGAAGGAATCAGCGGCCCCAGCATTTT. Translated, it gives CATSGQTAPGRNQRPQHF.